The 18 T cell receptor beta chains below come from one sample, sequenced in a study of blood T cell repertoires in COVID-19. Assay: immunoSEQ multiplex PCR; the TCRdb copy retains only in-frame clones and omits some. The repertoire has 35,000 to 50,000 clones, roughly 80% of them found once; the top ten carry about 9.1%. The sequenced material came from peripheral blood. Source of these receptors: a man aged 55-75 years in a cohort sampled during active COVID-19.

Only one count was recorded for this clone. The chain employs TRBV28 and TRBJ2-1; perhaps TRBD2 as D (6 bases). The CDR3 is 14 residues long. Germline values: CDR1 MDHEN, CDR2 SYDVKM. Deletions cut 10 bases from V and 7 bases from J, with 20 bases between. CDR3 coding DNA: TGTGCCACCACCGGGAGTAGGGGAAGGAATGAGCAGTTCTTC. Amino acids: CATTGSRGRNEQFF.

The chain recombines TRBV6-5 with TRBJ2-7; TRBD2 aligns across 7 bases. J gave up 3 bases and V 5 bases, and 7 bases lay outside the gene matches. The germline gives CDR1 MNHEY, CDR2 SVGAGI. The CDR3 sequence is 14 residues long. CDR3 protein: CASSPKKRGYEQYF. Here the CDR3 DNA reads TGTGCCAGCAGTCCTAAAAAGCGGGGCTACGAGCAGTACTTC.

This rearrangement joins TRBV24-1 to TRBJ1-2; the match to TRBD1 covers 9 bases. CDR3 length equals 15 residues. V shed 3 bases and J 5 bases; nucleotides not matched to a gene: 6. CDR1 KGHDR and CDR2 SFDVKD come from the germline V gene. CDR3 DNA sequence: TGTGCCACCAGTGATGGACGGACAGGGGTTTATGGCTACACCTTC. Encoded protein: CATSDGRTGVYGYTF.

The J gene is TRBJ1-4, the V gene TRBV28; 8 bases map to TRBD1. The CDR3 is made up of 16 amino acids. The germline V gene has CDR1 MDHEN and CDR2 SYDVKM. Losses at the gene ends were 7 bases for V and 0 bases for J; bases not matched to a gene: 7. The CDR3 here is CASNHRGASTNEKLFF. The CDR3 DNA follows: TGTGCCAGCAATCACAGGGGGGCCTCAACTAATGAAAAACTGTTTTTT.

The V and J genes are TRBV13 and TRBJ1-3; D is ambiguous. Germline lookup yields CDR1 PRHDT and CDR2 FYEKMQ (reference sequence). V shed 3 bases and J shed 2 bases, with 11 bases lying between them. The CDR3 has 15 amino acids. The CDR3 DNA is TGTGCCAGCAGCTTTCACAGCCTCACTGGAAACACCATATATTTT. Amino acids: CASSFHSLTGNTIYF.

This clone is a singleton in its sample. CDR3 nucleotides: TGTGCCAGCAGCGCGACTAGCGGATCTAACAATGAGCAGTTCTTC. Its translation is CASSATSGSNNEQFF. This chain links TRBV11-3 with TRBJ2-1; 9 bases align to TRBD2. The V gene end was trimmed by 5 bases and the J gene end by 5 bases; junction bases not matched to a gene: 7. The germline V gene encodes CDR1 SGHNT and CDR2 YENEEA. The CDR3 loop spans 15 amino acids.

V is TRBV6-6 and J is TRBJ1-2, with TRBD1 matching over 8 bases. CDR1 is MNHNY, CDR2 SVGAGI, per germline (reference sequence). The CDR3 consists of 14 residues. Trimming at V came to 5 bases and at J to 6 bases, leaving 8 bases not matched to a gene. Here the CDR3 reads CASSPGQEWNGYTF. The DNA of the CDR3 is TGTGCCAGCAGTCCGGGACAGGAATGGAATGGCTACACCTTC.

In the case of this clone: This sample also contains other DNA sequences that code for the same CDR3. The rearrangement uses TRBV18 and TRBJ1-1, with D hard to call. V lost 6 bases and J 1 base, leaving 9 bases between the germline ends. The length of the CDR3 is 13 residues. The germline V gene encodes CDR1 KGHSH and CDR2 LQKENI. The CDR3 nucleotides read TGTGCCAGCTCCCTTGACAAGAACACTGAAGCTTTCTTT. Its protein is CASSLDKNTEAFF.

This clone was seen repeatedly, ten times or more. The chain links TRBV19 to TRBJ2-7; perhaps TRBD2 as D (5 bases). The CDR3 has 13 amino acids. Per germline, CDR1 LNHDA and CDR2 SQIVND (reference sequence). The V and J ends lost 0 bases and 5 bases respectively, with 8 bases between them. The CDR3 region has the DNA TGTGCCAGTAGTATAGACGGAGGTGACGAGCAGTACTTC. Protein sequence: CASSIDGGDEQYF.

This chain uses TRBV28 with TRBJ2-2; no firm D call. The CDR3 consists of 15 residues. The germline V gene has CDR1 MDHEN and CDR2 SYDVKM. The germline V and J ends were trimmed by 6 bases and 1 base, with 12 bases remaining between them. Here the CDR3 DNA reads TGTGCCAGCAGACTCACCCCAGGGAACACCGGGGAGCTGTTTTTT. This sequence encodes CASRLTPGNTGELFF.

The chain is built from TRBV12-3 or TRBV12-4 and TRBJ2-7; tentatively, D is TRBD2 (5 bases). With 3 bases removed from V and 6 bases from J, the gap between germline ends came to 9 bases. The CDR3 length is 12 residues. CDR3 residues: CASSFGGAEQYF. In DNA, the CDR3 is TGTGCCAGCAGTTTTGGAGGCGCCGAGCAGTACTTC.

The chain carries TRBV27 and TRBJ2-5; 12 bases align to TRBD2. The CDR3 contains 16 residues. Trimming took 5 bases from V and 5 from J; bases not matched to a gene: 9. Germline values: CDR1 MNHEY, CDR2 SMNVEV (reference sequence). For the CDR3, the DNA is TGTGCCAGCAGTACCCGACTAGCGGGAGATAGGGAGACCCAGTACTTC. Its protein is CASSTRLAGDRETQYF.

The chain joins TRBV4-3 to TRBJ1-2, with TRBD1 identical over 12 bases. V lost 4 bases and J lost 8; bases outside the gene matches: 5. CDR1 is LGHNA and CDR2 is YSLEER in the germline V gene. CDR3 length: 14 amino acids. This chain's CDR3 is CASSRGQGAGGYTF. The CDR3 DNA sequence: TGCGCCAGCAGCCGGGGACAGGGGGCCGGCGGCTACACCTTC.

The chain joins TRBV6-6 to TRBJ1-5; D ambiguous. Trimming shortened V by 0 bases and J by 8 bases, and 8 bases separated the two germline ends. The CDR3 loop spans 13 amino acids. Per germline, CDR1 MNHNY and CDR2 SVGAGI (reference sequence). The DNA for the CDR3 is TGTGCCAGCAGTTACTCGAGGCCGGAGCCCCAGCATTTT. Its protein is CASSYSRPEPQHF.

The chain carries TRBV28 and TRBJ1-2, with a tentative D call TRBD1 (6 bases). The CDR3 extends over 12 amino acids. V lost 8 bases, J lost 9 bases, and 16 bases lay in between. CDR1 MDHEN and CDR2 SYDVKM come from the germline V gene. CDR3 protein: CASVGGELRYTF. CDR3 DNA sequence: TGTGCCAGCGTAGGGGGGGAACTTCGCTACACCTTC.

The chain carries TRBV6-6 and TRBJ1-2; D not certain. The germline V gene encodes CDR1 MNHNY and CDR2 SVGAGI (reference sequence). Deletions cut 2 bases from V and 4 bases from J, with 11 bases between. The length of the CDR3 is 14 residues. The CDR3 region is CASSYGEGGYGYTF. Here the CDR3 DNA reads TGTGCCAGCAGTTACGGGGAAGGAGGCTATGGCTACACCTTC.

The chain couples TRBV18 to TRBJ2-1, with 11 bases aligning to TRBD1. Germline loops: CDR1 KGHSH, CDR2 LQKENI. V trimming: 4 bases; J trimming: 3 bases; junction bases outside the gene matches: 2. The CDR3 totals 15 residues. This chain's CDR3 is CASSLGTGGYNEQFF. DNA of the CDR3: TGTGCCAGCTCACTTGGGACAGGGGGCTACAATGAGCAGTTCTTC.

V and J are TRBV3-1 (or the pseudogene TRBV3-2) and TRBJ2-3, with 11 bases lining up with TRBD2. There are 18 residues in the CDR3. Germline V gene data show CDR1 as LGHDT and CDR2 as YNNKEL (reference sequence). V shed 5 bases, J shed 7 bases, and the junction held 17 bases outside the gene matches. CDR3 in amino acids: CASSSRIIGLAGLYTQYF. Written as DNA, the CDR3 is TGTGCCAGCAGCTCCCGGATAATTGGACTAGCGGGCCTTTATACGCAGTATTTT.